A single sample gave rise to the 5 T cell receptor beta chains below, sequenced in a study of T cell responses to AZD1222 COVID-19 vaccine. Clones were sequenced by immunoSEQ multiplex PCR, and TCRdb holds only the in-frame ones, with some missing. The table includes under 150,000 clones, just over 85% detected once. Sequenced here: peripheral blood, sampled on day 0 of MenACWY control vaccination. The receptors derive from an adult in good health.

This chain links TRBV4-2 with TRBJ2-7, with D hard to call. The V end was cut by 1 base, the J end by 5 bases, with 12 bases between. Germline V gene sequence: CDR1 LGHNA, CDR2 YNFKEQ. This CDR3 spans 14 amino acids. As DNA, the CDR3 is TGTGCCAGCAGCCAAGGAGGCCCTGGGAACGAGCAGTACTTC. It yields the protein CASSQGGPGNEQYF.

The chain joins TRBV2 to TRBJ2-7; 8 nucleotides match TRBD1. The CDR3 runs 17 residues. V lost 1 base to trimming and J lost 2 bases; unmatched junction nucleotides: 10. Germline values: CDR1 SNHLY, CDR2 FYNNEI. CDR3: CASSEGTGGVIPYEQYF. CDR3 DNA: TGTGCCAGCAGTGAAGGAACAGGGGGAGTTATTCCCTACGAGCAGTACTTC.

The chain combines TRBV24-1 with TRBJ2-7; D possibly corresponds to TRBD2 (5 bases). Trimming took off 3 bases at V and 2 bases at J, with 13 bases between the two ends. The CDR3 length is 15 residues. In germline, CDR1 is KGHDR, CDR2 SFDVKD. CDR3 DNA sequence: TGTGCCACCAGTGATCCCAGGTCGGGGACCTACGAGCAGTACTTC. This sequence encodes CATSDPRSGTYEQYF.

The rearrangement joins TRBV2 to TRBJ2-5, with no clear D. V was trimmed by 7 bases and J by 7 bases, leaving 10 bases between them. The V gene's germline CDR1 is SNHLY and CDR2 FYNNEI. The CDR3 length is 11 residues. The CDR3 DNA follows: TGTGCCAGCATCCGAATGGGGACCCAGTACTTC. This gives the protein CASIRMGTQYF.

The J gene is TRBJ1-1, the V gene TRBV28, with D unclear. Germline lookup yields CDR1 MDHEN and CDR2 SYDVKM. The CDR3 spans 11 residues. The DNA of the CDR3 is TGTGGATCGAGGGTGAACACTGAAGCTTTCTTT. Protein sequence: CGSRVNTEAFF.